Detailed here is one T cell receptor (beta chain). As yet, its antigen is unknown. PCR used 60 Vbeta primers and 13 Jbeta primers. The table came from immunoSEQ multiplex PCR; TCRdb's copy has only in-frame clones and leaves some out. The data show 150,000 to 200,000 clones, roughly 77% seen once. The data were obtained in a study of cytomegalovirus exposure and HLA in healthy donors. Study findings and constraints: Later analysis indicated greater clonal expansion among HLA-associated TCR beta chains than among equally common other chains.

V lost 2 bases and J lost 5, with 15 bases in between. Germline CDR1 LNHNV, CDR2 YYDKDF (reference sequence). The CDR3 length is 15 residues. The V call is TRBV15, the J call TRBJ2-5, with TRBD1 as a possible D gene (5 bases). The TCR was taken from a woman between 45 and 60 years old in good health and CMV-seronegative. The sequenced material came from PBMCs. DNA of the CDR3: TGTGCCACCAGCAGACTGACAGCCCCCCAGGAGACCCAGTACTTC. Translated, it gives CATSRLTAPQETQYF.